This is a list of T cell receptor beta chains from one sample in a study of memory CD4+ T cells and cytomegalovirus serostatus. Sequenced by immunoSEQ multiplex PCR; TCRdb stores in-frame clones only, minus some. This repertoire shows 40,000 or so clones, approximately 81% found once; its top ten account for around 1.1%. The specimen was memory CD4+ T cells from blood. The receptors originated from an adult in good health and CMV-seronegative. Both conserved end residues are part of each CDR3. The D gene is left open where the match is weak. A clone size is listed for some rows: how often the clone was seen (once, few, many), or a class if it is expanded.

>.|.|TRBJ1-2|TRBV5-1
CASSLERGGHGYTF
TGCGCCAGCAGCTTGGAGAGGGGGGGTCATGGCTACACCTTC
>.|TRBD1|TRBJ2-1|TRBV4-1
CASREPGQGGNEQFF
TGCGCCAGCAGGGAGCCTGGACAGGGTGGGAATGAGCAGTTCTTC
>.|.|TRBJ1-5|TRBV5-1
CASSLVQINQPQHF
TGCGCCAGCAGCTTGGTGCAAATCAATCAGCCCCAGCATTTT
>.|TRBD2|TRBJ2-5|TRBV12-5
CASGTTSGAVIPQYF
TGTGCTAGTGGGACGACTAGCGGGGCAGTTATACCCCAGTACTTC
>few|.|TRBJ2-1|TRBV7-6
CASSLTRDSYNEQFF
TGTGCCAGCAGCTTAACCCGGGATTCCTACAATGAGCAGTTCTTC
>few|.|TRBJ2-3|TRBV29-1
CSVRGTNHDTQYF
TGCAGCGTCCGCGGGACCAACCATGATACGCAGTATTTT
>.|TRBD1|TRBJ1-3|TRBV5-4
CASSKNGQGTYISGNTIYF
TGTGCCAGCAGCAAAAACGGACAGGGAACTTATATCTCTGGAAACACCATATATTTT
>.|TRBD1|TRBJ2-5|TRBV7-3
CASSPAGGLQETQYF
TGTGCCAGCAGCCCCGCAGGGGGCCTACAAGAGACCCAGTACTTC
>.|.|TRBJ1-5|TRBV19
CASSTSRGAHNQPQHF
TGTGCCAGTAGTACATCTAGGGGGGCCCACAATCAGCCCCAGCATTTT
>.|.|TRBJ1-2|TRBV5-5
CASSPFTDSYGYTF
TGTGCCAGCAGCCCTTTCACGGACAGCTATGGCTACACCTTC
>.|.|TRBJ2-2|TRBV6-1
CASSQGYAGELFF
TGTGCCAGCAGTCAGGGATATGCCGGGGAGCTGTTTTTT
>.|.|TRBJ1-1|TRBV6-5
CASSRPGANTEAFF
TGTGCCAGCAGTCGTCCAGGGGCGAACACTGAAGCTTTCTTT
>.|.|TRBJ2-3|TRBV9
CASSVGTDTQYF
TGTGCCAGCAGCGTAGGCACAGATACGCAGTATTTT
>.|.|TRBJ2-2|TRBV30
CAWADTGAPTGELFF
TGTGCCTGGGCTGACACGGGGGCGCCCACCGGGGAGCTGTTTTTT
>.|.|TRBJ1-2|TRBV7-2
CASSPGGDSFCTF
TGTGCCAGCAGCCCGGGGGGGGACTCCTTCTGCACCTTC
>.|.|TRBJ2-5|TRBV5-1
CASSLGGQETQYF
TGCGCCAGCAGCTTGGGCGGCCAAGAGACCCAGTACTTC
>.|.|TRBJ2-2|TRBV11-3
CASSLDDQNTGELFF
TGTGCCAGCAGCTTAGACGACCAAAACACCGGGGAGCTGTTTTTT
>.|.|TRBJ2-3|TRBV2
CASSVRRETTDTQYF
TGTGCCAGCAGTGTTCGGAGGGAAACAACAGATACGCAGTATTTT
>once|.|TRBJ1-5|TRBV30
CAWSLGINQPQHF
TGTGCCTGGAGTTTGGGTATCAATCAGCCCCAGCATTTT
>.|TRBD1|TRBJ1-2|TRBV4-2
CASSQDGRGNYGYTF
TGTGCCAGCAGCCAAGACGGCAGGGGGAACTATGGCTACACCTTC
>.|.|TRBJ2-3|TRBV6-5
CASSPSGDTQYF
TGTGCCAGCAGTCCCTCGGGAGATACGCAGTATTTT
>few|.|TRBJ2-3|TRBV7-2
CASSFSGADTQYF
TGTGCCAGCAGCTTTTCAGGGGCAGATACGCAGTATTTT
>.|TRBD2|TRBJ2-3|TRBV11-2
CASSLVREIVTQYF
TGTGCCAGCAGCTTAGTGCGGGAGATAGTTACGCAGTATTTT
>.|.|TRBJ1-1|TRBV7-2
CASSLGGGTEAFF
TGTGCCAGCAGCTTGGGCGGAGGCACTGAAGCTTTCTTT
>.|.|TRBJ2-4|TRBV19
CASSATAAKNIQYF
TGTGCCAGTAGTGCGACAGCAGCCAAAAACATTCAGTACTTC
>.|.|TRBJ1-1|TRBV7-8
CASSLSPGSNTEAFF
TGTGCCAGCAGCTTAAGCCCAGGGAGTAACACTGAAGCTTTCTTT
>.|.|TRBJ1-2|TRBV7-2
CASSPRGRYGYTF
TGTGCCAGCAGCCCCCGGGGCCGCTATGGCTACACCTTC
>.|TRBD2|TRBJ2-7|TRBV5-4
CASSLLLAGSNEQYF
TGTGCCAGCAGCTTGCTCCTAGCGGGATCCAACGAGCAGTACTTC